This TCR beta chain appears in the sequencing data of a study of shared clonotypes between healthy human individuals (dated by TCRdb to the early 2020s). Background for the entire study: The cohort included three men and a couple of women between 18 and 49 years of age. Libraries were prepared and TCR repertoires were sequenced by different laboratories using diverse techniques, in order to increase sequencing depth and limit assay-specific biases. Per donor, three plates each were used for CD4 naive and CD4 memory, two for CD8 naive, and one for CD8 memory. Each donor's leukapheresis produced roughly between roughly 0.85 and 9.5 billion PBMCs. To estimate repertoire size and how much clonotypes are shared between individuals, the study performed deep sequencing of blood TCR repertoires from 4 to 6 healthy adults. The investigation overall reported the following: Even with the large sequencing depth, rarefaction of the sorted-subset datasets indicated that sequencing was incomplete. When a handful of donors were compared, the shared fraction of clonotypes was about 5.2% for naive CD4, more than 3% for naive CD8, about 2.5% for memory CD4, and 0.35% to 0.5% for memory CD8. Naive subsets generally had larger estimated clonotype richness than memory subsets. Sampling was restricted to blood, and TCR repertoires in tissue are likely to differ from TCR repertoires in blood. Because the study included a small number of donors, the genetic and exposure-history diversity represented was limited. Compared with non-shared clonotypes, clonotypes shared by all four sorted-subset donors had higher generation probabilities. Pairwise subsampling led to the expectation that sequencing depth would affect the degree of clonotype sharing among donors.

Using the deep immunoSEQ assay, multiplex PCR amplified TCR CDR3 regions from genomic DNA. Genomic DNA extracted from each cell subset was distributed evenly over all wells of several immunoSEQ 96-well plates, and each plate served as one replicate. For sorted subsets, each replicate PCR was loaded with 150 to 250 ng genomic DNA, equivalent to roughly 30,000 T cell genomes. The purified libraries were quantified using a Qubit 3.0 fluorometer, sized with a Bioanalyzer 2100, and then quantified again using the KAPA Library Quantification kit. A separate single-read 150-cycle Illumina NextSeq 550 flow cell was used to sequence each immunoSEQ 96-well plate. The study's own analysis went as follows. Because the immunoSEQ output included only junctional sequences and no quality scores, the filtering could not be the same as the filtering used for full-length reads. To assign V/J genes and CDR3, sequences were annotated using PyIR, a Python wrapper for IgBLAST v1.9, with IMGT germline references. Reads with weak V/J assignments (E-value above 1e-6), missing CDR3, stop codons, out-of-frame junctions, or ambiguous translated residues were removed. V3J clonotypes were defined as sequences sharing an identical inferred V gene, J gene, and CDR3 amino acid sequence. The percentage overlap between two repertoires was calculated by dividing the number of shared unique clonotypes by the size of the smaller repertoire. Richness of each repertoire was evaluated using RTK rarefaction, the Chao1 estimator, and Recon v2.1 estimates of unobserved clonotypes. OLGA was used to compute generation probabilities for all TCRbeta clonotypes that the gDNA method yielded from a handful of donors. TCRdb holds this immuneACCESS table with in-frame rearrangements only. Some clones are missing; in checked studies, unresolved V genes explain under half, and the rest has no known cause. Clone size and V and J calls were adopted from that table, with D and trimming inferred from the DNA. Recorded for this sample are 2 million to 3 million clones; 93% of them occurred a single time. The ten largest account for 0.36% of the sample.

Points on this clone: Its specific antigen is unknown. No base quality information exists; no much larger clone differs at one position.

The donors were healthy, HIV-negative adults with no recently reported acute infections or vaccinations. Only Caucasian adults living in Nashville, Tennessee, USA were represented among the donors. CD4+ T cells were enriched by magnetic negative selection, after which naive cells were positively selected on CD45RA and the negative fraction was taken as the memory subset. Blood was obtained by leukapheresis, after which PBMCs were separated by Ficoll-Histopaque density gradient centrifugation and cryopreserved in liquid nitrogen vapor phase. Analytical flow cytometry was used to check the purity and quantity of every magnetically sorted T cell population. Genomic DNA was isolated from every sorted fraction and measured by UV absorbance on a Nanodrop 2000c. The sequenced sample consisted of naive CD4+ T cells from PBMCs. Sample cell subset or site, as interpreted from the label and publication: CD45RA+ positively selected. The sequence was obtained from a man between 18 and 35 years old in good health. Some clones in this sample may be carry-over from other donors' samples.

The CDR3 corresponds to CASSFAGYLDTEAFF. The DNA is as follows: TGTGCCAGCAGTTTCGCAGGGTACTTGGACACTGAAGCTTTCTTT. This chain joins TRBV28 to TRBJ1-1, with a tentative D gene TRBD1 over 5 matching bases. The CDR3 runs 15 amino acids, cysteine and phenylalanine included. Only the CDR3 portion is preserved as DNA: 45 bases, with reading frame beginning at the first base. CDR1 MDHEN and CDR2 SYDVKM are derived from the germline V gene. Trimming at the junction amounts to 3 bases on V and 3 bases on J, and the germline ends lie 14 bases apart.